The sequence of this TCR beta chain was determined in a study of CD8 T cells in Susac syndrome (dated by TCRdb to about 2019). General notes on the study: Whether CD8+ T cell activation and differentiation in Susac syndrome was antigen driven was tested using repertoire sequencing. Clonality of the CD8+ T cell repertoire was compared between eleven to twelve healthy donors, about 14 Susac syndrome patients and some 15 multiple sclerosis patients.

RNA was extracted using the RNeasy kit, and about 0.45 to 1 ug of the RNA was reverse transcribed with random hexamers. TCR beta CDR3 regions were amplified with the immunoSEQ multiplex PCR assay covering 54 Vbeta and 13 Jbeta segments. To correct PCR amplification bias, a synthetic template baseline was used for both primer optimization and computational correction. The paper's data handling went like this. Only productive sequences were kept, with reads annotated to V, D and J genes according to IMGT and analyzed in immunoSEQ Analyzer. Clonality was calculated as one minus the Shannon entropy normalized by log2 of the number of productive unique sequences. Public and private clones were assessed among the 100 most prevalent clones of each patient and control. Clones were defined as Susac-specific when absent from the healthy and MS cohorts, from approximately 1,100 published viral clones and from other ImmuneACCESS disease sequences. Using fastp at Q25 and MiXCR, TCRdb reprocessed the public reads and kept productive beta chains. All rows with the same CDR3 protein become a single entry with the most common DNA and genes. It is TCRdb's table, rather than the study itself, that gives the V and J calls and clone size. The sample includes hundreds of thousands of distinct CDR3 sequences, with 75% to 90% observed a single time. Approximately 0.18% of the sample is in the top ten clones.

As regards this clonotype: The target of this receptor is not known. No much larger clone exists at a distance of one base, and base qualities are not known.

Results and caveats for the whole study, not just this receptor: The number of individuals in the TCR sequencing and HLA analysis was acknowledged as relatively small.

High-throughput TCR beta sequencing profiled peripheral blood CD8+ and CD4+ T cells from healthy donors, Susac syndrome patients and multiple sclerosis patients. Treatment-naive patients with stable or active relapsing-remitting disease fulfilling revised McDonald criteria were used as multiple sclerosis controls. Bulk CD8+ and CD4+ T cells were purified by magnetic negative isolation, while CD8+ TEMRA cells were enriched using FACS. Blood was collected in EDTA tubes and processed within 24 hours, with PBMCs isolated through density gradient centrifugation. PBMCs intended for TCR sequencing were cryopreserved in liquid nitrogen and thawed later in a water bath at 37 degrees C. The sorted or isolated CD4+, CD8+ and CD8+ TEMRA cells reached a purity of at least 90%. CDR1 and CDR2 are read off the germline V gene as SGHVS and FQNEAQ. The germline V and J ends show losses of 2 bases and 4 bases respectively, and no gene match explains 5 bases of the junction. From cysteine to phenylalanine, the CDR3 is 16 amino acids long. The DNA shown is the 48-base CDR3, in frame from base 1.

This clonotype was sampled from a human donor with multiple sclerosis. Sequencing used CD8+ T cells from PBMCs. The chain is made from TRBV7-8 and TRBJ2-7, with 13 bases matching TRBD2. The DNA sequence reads TGTGCCAGCAGCTTATGGACTAGCGGGGGTTCTTACGAGCAGTACTTC. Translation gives CASSLWTSGGSYEQYF.